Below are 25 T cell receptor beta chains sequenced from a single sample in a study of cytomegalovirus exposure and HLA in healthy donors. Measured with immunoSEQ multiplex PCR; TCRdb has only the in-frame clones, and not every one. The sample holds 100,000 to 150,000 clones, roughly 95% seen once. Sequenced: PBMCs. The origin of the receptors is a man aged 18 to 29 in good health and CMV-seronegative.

CDR3: CASSGGGRDSSYNEQFF. Written as DNA, the CDR3 is TGTGCCAGCAGCGGAGGCGGGAGGGACTCCTCTTACAATGAGCAGTTCTTC. The V and J genes are TRBV7-6 and TRBJ2-1; TRBD2 matches 9 bases. Per the germline V gene, CDR1 is SGHVS and CDR2 is FNYEAQ. Germline trimming cut 5 bases from V and 4 bases from J; bases unmatched to any gene: 12. The CDR3 loop spans 17 amino acids.

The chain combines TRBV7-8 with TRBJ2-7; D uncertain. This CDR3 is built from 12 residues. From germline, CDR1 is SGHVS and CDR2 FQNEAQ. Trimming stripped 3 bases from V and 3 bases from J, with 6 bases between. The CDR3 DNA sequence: TGTGCCAGCAGCTTGGAGAGCTACGAGCAGTACTTC. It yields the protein CASSLESYEQYF.

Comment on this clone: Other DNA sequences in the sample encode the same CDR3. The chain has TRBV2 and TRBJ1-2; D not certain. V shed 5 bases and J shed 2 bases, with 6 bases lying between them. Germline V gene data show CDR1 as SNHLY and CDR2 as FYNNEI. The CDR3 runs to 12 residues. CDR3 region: CASSPRNYGYTF. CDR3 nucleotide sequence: TGTGCCAGCAGTCCGCGAAACTATGGCTACACCTTC.

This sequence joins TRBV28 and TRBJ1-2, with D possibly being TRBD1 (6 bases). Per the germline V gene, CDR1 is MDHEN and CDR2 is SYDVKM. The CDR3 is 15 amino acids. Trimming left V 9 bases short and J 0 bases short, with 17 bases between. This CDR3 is CASSSMGATNYGYTF. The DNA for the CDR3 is TGTGCCAGTTCCTCGATGGGGGCTACTAACTATGGCTACACCTTC.

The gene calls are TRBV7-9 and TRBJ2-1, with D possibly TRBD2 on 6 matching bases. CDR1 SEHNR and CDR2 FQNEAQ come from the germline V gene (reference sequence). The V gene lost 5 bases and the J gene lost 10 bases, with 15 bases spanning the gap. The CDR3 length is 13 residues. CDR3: CASSPSSDPEQFF. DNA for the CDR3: TGTGCCAGCAGCCCCTCTAGCGACCCCGAGCAGTTCTTC. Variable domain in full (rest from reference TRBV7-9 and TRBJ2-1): DTGVSQNPRHKITKRGQNVTFRCDPISEHNRLYWYRQTLGQGPEFLTYFQNEAQLEKSRLLSDRFSAERPKGSFSTLEIQRTEQGDSAMYLCASSPSSDPEQFFGPGTRLTVL.

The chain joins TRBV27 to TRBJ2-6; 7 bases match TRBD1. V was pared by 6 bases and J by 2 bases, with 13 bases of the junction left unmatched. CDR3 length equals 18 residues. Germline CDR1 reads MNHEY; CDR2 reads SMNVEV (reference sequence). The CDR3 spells CASSPATTGFAGANVLTF. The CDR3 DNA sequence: TGTGCCAGCAGCCCAGCCACGACAGGGTTCGCTGGGGCCAACGTCCTGACTTTC.

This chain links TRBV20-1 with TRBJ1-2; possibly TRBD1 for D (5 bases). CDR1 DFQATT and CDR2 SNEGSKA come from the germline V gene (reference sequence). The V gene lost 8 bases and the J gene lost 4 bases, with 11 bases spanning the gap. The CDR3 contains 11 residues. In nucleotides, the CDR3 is TGCAGTACGACAGAGGCCTATGGCTACACCTTC. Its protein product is CSTTEAYGYTF.

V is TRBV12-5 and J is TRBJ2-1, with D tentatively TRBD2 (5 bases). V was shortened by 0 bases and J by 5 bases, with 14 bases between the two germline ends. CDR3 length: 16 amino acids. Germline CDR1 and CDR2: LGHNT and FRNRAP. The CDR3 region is CASGLVLGGFNNEQFF. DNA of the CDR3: TGTGCTAGTGGTTTGGTACTTGGCGGGTTTAACAATGAGCAGTTCTTC.

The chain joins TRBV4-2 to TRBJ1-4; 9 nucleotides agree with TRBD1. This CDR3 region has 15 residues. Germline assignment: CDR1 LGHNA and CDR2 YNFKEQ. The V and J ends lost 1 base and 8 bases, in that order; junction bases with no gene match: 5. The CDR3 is CASSQGTGGEEKLFF. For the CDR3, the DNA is TGTGCCAGCAGCCAAGGAACAGGGGGCGAGGAAAAACTGTTTTTT.

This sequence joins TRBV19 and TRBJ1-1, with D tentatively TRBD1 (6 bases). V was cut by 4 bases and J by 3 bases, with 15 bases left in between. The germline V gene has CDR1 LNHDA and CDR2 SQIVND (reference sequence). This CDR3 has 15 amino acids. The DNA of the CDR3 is TGTGCCAGTAGTACCCACCTCAAGGGGGACACTGAAGCTTTCTTT. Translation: CASSTHLKGDTEAFF.

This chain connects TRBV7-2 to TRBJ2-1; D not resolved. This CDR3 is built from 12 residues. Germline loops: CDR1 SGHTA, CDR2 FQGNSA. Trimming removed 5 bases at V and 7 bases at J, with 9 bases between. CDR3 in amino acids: CASSLSRNEQFF. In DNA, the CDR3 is TGTGCCAGCAGCCTCTCTAGAAATGAGCAGTTCTTC.

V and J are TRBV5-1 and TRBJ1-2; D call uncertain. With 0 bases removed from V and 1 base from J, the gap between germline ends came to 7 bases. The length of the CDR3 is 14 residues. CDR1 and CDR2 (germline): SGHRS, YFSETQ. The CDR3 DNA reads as TGCGCCAGCAGCTTGGCCACAGATAACTATGGCTACACCTTC. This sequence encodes CASSLATDNYGYTF.

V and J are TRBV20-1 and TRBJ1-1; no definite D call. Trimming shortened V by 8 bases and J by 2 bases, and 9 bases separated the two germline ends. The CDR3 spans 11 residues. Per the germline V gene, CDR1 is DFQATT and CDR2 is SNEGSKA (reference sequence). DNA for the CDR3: TGCAGTCGCCGCGAAAACACTGAAGCTTTCTTT. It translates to CSRRENTEAFF.

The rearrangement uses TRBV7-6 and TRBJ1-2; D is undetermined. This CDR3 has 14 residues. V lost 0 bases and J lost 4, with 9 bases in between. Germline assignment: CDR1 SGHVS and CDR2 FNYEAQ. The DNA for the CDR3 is TGTGCCAGCAGCTTAGCGGAAGGCGGCTATGGCTACACCTTC. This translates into CASSLAEGGYGYTF.

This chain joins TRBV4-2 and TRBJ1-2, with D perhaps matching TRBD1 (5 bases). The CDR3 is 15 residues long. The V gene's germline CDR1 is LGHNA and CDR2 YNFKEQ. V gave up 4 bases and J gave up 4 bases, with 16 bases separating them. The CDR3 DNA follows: TGTGCCAGCAGCCCTTTGGAGAGACAGATCTATGGCTACACCTTC. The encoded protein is CASSPLERQIYGYTF.

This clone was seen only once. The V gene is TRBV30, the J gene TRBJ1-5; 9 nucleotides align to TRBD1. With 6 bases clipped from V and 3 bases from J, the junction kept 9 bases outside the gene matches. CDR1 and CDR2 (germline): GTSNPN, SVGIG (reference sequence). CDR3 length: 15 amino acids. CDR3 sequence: CACQPGQGPNQPQHF. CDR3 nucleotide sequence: TGTGCCTGCCAACCGGGACAGGGACCCAATCAGCCCCAGCATTTT.

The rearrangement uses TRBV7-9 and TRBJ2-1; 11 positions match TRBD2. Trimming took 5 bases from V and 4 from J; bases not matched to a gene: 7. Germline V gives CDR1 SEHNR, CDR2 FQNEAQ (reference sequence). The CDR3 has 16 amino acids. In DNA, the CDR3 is TGTGCCAGCAGCGCGCCGGGACTAGCGGATTACAATGAGCAGTTCTTC. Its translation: CASSAPGLADYNEQFF. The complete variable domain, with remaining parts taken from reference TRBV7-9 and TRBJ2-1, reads DTGVSQNPRHKITKRGQNVTFRCDPISEHNRLYWYRQTLGQGPEFLTYFQNEAQLEKSRLLSDRFSAERPKGSFSTLEIQRTEQGDSAMYLCASSAPGLADYNEQFFGPGTRLTVL.

The CDR3 coding sequence is TGTGCCTGGAGTGTCTTGGCGGGAGTCGAGCAGTACTTC. Residues: CAWSVLAGVEQYF. The chain is built from TRBV30 and TRBJ2-7, with TRBD2 matching over 7 bases. Germline V gene lookup returns CDR1 GTSNPN and CDR2 SVGIG (reference sequence). The ends lost 0 bases at V and 6 bases at J; junction bases unmatched: 5. The CDR3 extends over 13 amino acids.

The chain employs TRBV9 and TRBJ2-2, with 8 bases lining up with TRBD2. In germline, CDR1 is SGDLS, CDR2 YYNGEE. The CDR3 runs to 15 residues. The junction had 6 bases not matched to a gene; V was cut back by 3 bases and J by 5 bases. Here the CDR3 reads CASSGSGSGTGELFF. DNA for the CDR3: TGTGCCAGCAGCGGGAGCGGGAGCGGAACCGGGGAGCTGTTTTTT.

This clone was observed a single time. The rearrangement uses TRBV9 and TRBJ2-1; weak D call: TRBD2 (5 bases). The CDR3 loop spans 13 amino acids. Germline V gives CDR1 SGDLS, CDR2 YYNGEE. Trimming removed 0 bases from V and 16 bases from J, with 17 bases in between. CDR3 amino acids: CASSVGVAPPGFF. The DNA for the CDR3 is TGTGCCAGCAGCGTAGGCGTAGCGCCCCCAGGATTCTTC.

For the CDR3, the DNA is TGTGCCAGCAGTTTAACGGTGGCCCGGGGCACTGAAGCTTTCTTT. This sequence encodes CASSLTVARGTEAFF. The V call is TRBV28, the J call TRBJ1-1; D gene ambiguous. The length of the CDR3 is 15 residues. Trimming pared 2 bases from V and 4 bases from J, leaving 14 bases between. Germline V gene data show CDR1 as MDHEN and CDR2 as SYDVKM.

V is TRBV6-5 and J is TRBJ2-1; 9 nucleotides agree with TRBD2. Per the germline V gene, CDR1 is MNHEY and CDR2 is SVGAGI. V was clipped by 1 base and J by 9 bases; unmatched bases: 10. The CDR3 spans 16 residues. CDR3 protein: CASSYFAVAGDGEQFF. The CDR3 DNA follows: TGTGCCAGCAGTTACTTTGCGGTAGCGGGAGATGGTGAGCAGTTCTTC.

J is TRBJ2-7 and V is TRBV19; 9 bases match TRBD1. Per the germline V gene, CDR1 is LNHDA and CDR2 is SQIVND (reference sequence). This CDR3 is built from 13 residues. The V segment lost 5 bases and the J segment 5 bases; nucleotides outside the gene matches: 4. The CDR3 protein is CASSGTGIHEQYF. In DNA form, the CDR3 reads TGTGCCAGTAGTGGGACAGGGATCCACGAGCAGTACTTC.

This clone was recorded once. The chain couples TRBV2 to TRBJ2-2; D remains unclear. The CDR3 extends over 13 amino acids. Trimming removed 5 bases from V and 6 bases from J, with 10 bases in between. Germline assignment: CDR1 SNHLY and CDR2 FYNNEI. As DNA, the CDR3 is TGTGCCAGCAGTCCGTTAGCCCCCGGGGAGCTGTTTTTT. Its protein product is CASSPLAPGELFF.

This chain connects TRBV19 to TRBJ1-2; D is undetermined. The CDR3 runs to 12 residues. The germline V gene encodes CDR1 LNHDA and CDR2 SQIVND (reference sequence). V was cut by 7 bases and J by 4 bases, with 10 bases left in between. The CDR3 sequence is CASIDKTYGYTF. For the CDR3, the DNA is TGTGCCAGTATCGACAAGACCTATGGCTACACCTTC.